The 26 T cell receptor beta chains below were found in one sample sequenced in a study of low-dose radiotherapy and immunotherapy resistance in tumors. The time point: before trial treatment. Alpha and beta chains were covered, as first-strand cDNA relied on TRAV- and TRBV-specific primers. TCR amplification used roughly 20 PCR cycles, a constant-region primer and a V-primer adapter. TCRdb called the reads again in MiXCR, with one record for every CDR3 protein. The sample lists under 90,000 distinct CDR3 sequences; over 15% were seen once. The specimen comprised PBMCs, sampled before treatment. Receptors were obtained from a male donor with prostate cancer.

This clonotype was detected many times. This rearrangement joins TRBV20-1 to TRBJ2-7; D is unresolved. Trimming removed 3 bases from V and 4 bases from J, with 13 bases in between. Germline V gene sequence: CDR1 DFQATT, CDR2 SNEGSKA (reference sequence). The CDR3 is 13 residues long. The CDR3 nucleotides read TGCAGTGCTAGCGCAGGTCCTTTATACGAGCAGTACTTC. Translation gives CSASAGPLYEQYF.

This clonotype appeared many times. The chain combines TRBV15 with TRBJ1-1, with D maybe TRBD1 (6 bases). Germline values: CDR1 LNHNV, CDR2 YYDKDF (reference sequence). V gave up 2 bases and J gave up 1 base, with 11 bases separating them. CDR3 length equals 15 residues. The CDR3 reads CATSRRAGENTEAFF. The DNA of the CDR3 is TGTGCCACCAGCAGACGCGCAGGGGAGAACACTGAAGCTTTCTTT.

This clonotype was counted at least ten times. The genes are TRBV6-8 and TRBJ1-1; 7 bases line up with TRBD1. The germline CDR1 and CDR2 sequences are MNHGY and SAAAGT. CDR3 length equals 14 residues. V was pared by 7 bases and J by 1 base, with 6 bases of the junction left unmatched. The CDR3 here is CASKTGSQNTEAFF. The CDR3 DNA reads TGTGCCAGCAAGACAGGGAGTCAGAACACTGAAGCTTTCTTT.

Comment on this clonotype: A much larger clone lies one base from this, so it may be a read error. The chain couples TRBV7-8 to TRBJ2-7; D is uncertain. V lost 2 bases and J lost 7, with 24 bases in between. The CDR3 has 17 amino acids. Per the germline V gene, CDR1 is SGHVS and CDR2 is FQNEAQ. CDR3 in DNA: TGTGCCAGCAGCTTAATTCCAGCGCGAAGCTCCTACAATGAGCAGTACTTC. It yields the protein CASSLIPARSSYNEQYF. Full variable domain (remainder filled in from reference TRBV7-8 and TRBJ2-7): GAGVSQSPRYKVAKRGQDVALRCDPISGHVSLFWYQQALGQGPEFLTYFQNEAQLDKSGLPSDRFFAERPEGSVSTLKIQRTQQEDSAVYLCASSLIPARSSYNEQYFGPGTRLTVT.

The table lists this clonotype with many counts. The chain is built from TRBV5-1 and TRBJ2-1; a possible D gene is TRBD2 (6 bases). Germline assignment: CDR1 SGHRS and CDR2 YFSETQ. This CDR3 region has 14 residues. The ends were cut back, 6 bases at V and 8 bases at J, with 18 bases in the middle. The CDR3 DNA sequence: TGCGCCAGCACCCTGGCACTGGGGGGACATGAGCAGTTCTTC. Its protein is CASTLALGGHEQFF.

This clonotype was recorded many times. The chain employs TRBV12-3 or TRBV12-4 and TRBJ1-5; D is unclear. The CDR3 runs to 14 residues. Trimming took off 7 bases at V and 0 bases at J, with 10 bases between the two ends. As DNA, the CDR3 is TGTGCCAGCAATTCACGTTATAGCAATCAGCCCCAGCATTTT. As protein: CASNSRYSNQPQHF.

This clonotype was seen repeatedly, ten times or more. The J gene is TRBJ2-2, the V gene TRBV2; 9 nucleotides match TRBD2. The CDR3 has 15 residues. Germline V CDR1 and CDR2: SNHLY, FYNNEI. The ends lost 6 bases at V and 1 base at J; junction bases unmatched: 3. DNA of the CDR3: TGTGCCAGCAGAGGACTAGCGAAGAACACCGGGGAGCTGTTTTTT. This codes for CASRGLAKNTGELFF.

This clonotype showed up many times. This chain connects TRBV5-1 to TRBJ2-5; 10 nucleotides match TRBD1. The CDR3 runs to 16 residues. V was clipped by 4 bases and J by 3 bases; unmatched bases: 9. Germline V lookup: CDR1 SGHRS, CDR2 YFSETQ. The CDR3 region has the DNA TGCGCCAGCAGCCTGCGGACAGGGGGGACCGAAGAGACCCAGTACTTC. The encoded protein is CASSLRTGGTEETQYF.

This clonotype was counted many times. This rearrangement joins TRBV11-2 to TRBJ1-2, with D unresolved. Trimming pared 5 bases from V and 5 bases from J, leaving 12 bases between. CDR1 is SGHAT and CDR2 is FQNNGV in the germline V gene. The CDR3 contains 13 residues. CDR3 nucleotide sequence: TGTGCCAGCAGCCCAGGACCCGGATATGGCTACACCTTC. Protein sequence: CASSPGPGYGYTF.

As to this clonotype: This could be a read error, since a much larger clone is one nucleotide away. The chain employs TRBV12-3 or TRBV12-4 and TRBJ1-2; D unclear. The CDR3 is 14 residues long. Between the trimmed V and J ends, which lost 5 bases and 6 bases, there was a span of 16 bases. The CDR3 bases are TGTGCCAGCAGTCCAGAGGACCCCGAGGATGGCTACACCTTC. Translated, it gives CASSPEDPEDGYTF.

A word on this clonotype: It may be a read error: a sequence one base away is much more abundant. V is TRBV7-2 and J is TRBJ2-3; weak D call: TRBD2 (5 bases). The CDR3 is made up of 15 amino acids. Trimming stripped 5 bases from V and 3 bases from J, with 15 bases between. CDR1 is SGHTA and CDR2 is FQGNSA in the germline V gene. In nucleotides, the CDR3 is TGTGCCAGCAGCCAAGGAGGAACCCTAACAGATACGCAGTATTTT. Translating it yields CASSQGGTLTDTQYF.

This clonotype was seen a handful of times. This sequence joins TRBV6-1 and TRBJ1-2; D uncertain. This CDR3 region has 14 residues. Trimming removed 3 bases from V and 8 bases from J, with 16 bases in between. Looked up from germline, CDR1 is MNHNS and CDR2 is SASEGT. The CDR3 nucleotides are TGTGCCAGCAGTGAGTATCGGGGTTTCTACGGCTACACCTTC. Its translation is CASSEYRGFYGYTF.

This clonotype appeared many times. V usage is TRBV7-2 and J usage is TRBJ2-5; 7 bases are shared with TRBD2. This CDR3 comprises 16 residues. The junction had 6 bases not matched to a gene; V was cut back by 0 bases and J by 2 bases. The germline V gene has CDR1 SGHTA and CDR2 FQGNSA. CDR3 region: CASSLAGGSGQETQYF. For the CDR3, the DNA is TGTGCCAGCAGCTTAGCCGGGGGGTCTGGACAAGAGACCCAGTACTTC.

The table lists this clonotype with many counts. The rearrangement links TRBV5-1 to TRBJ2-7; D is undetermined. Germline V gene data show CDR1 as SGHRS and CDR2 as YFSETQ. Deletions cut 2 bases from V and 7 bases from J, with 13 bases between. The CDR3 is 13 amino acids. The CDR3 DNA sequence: TGCGCCAGCAGCTTAGAGACAAGGAATGAGCAGTACTTC. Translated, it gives CASSLETRNEQYF.

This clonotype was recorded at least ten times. Written as DNA, the CDR3 is TGCGCCAGCAGCCCGACCGGGACAGGGGGTATTGAGCAGTTCTTC. Amino acids: CASSPTGTGGIEQFF. The chain couples TRBV5-1 to TRBJ2-1, with 11 nucleotides matching TRBD1. This CDR3 has 15 amino acids. J was trimmed by 9 bases and V by 4 bases; bases with no gene match: 9. In germline, CDR1 is SGHRS, CDR2 YFSETQ.

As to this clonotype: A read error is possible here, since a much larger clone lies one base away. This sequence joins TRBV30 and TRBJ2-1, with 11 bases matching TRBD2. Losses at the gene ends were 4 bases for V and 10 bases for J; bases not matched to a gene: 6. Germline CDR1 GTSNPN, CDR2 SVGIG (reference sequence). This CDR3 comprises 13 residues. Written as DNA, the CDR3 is TGTGCCTGGAATCTAGCGGGGGGCTACGAGCAGTTCTTC. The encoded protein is CAWNLAGGYEQFF. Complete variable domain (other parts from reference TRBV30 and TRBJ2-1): SQTIHQWPATLVQPVGSPLSLECTVEGTSNPNLYWYRQAAGRGLQLLFYSVGIGQISSEVPQNLSASRPQDRQFILSSKKLLLSDSGFYLCAWNLAGGYEQFFGPGTRLTVL.

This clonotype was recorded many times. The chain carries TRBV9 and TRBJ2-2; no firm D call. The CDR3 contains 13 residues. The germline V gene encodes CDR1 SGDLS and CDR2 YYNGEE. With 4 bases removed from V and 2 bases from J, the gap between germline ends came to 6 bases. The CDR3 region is CASSYVNTGELFF. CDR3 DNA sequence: TGTGCCAGCAGCTACGTAAACACCGGGGAGCTGTTTTTT.

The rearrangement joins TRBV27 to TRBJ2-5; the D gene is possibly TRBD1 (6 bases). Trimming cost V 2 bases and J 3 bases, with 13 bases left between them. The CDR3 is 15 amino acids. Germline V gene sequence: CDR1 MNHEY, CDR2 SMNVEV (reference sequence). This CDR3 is CASSLGQGPKETQYF. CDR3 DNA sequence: TGTGCCAGCAGTTTAGGGCAGGGGCCCAAAGAGACCCAGTACTTC.

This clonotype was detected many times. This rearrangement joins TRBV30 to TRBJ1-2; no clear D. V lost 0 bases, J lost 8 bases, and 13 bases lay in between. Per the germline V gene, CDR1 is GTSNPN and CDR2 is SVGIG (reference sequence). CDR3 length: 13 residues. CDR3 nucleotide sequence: TGTGCCTGGAGTGTACGGGGTGCGGGGGGCTACACCTTC. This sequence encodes CAWSVRGAGGYTF.

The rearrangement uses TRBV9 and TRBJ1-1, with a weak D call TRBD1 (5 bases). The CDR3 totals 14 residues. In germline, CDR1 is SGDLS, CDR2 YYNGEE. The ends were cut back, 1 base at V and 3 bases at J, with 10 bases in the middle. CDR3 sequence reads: CASSVQEGYTEAFF. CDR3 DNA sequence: TGTGCCAGCAGCGTACAAGAGGGGTACACTGAAGCTTTCTTT. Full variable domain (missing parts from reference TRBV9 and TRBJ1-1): DSGVTQTPKHLITATGQRVTLRCSPRSGDLSVYWYQQSLDQGLQFLIQYYNGEERAKGNILERFSAQQFPDLHSELNLSSLELGDSALYFCASSVQEGYTEAFFGQGTRLTVV.

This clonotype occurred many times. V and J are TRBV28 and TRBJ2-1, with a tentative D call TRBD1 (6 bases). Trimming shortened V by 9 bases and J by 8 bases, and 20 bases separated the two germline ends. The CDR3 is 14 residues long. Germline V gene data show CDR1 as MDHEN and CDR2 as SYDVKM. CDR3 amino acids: CASKMDSLFDEQFF. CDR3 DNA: TGTGCCAGTAAAATGGACAGCTTGTTTGATGAGCAGTTCTTC.

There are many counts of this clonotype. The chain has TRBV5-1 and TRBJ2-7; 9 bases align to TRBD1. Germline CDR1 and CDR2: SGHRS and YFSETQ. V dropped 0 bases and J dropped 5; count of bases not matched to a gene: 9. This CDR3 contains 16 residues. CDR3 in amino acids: CASSLDLWDRAHEQYF. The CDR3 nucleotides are TGCGCCAGCAGCTTGGATCTTTGGGACAGGGCCCACGAGCAGTACTTC.

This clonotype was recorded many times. The CDR3 is CASSQDSRGRWLFF. DNA for the CDR3: TGTGCCAGCAGCCAAGACAGCAGGGGTCGTTGGCTGTTCTTC. The chain has TRBV4-2 and TRBJ2-1, with TRBD1 as a possible D gene (6 bases). CDR3 length: 14 residues. Germline V gene sequence: CDR1 LGHNA, CDR2 YNFKEQ. V lost 0 bases and J 15 bases, leaving 18 bases between the germline ends.

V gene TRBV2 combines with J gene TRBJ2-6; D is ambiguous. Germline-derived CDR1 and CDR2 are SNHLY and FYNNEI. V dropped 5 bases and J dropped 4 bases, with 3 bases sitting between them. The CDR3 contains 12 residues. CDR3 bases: TGTGCCAGCAGTTTCGGGGCCAACGTCCTGACTTTC. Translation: CASSFGANVLTF.

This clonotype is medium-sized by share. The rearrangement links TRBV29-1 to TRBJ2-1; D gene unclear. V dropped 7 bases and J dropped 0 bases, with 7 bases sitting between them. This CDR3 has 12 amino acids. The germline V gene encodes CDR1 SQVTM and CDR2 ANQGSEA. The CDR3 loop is CSGRPSYNEQFF. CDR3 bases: TGCAGCGGGCGACCCTCCTACAATGAGCAGTTCTTC.

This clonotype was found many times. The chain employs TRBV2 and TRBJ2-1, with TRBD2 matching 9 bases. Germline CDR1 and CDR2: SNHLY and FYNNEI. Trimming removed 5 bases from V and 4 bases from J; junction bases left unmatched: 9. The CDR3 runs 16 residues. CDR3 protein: CASSQLLAGKYNEQFF. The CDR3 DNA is TGTGCCAGCAGTCAACTTCTAGCGGGGAAATACAATGAGCAGTTCTTC.